This T cell receptor beta chain was sequenced for a study of T cell responses to AZD1222 COVID-19 vaccine. This table comes from immunoSEQ multiplex PCR, and its TCRdb copy is limited to in-frame clones, with some not included. The sample yields approximately 160,000 clones, approximately 90% seen once. The input for sequencing was peripheral blood, taken on day 0 of AZD1222 vaccination. The TCR comes from an adult in good health.

The CDR3 DNA follows: TGCGCCAGCCAGCGGCAGGGGGCAGTTGCCAACTATGGCTACACCTTC. This encodes CASQRQGAVANYGYTF. The rearrangement links TRBV10-2 to TRBJ1-2; 8 nucleotides align to TRBD1. Germline-derived CDR1 and CDR2 are WSHSY and SAAADI. V was pared by 8 bases and J by 2 bases, with 13 bases of the junction left unmatched. This CDR3 is 16 amino acids long.